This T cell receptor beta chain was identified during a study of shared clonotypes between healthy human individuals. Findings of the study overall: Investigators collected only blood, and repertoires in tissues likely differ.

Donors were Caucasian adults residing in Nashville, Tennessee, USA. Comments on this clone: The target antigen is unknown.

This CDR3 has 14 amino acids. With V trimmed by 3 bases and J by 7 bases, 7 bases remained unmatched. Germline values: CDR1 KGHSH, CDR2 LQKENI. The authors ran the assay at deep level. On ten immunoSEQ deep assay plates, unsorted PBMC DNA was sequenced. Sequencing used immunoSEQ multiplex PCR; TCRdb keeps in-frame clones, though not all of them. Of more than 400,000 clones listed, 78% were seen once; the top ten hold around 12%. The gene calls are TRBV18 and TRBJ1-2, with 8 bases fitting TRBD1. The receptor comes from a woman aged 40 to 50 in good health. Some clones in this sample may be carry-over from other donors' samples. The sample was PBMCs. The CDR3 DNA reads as TGTGCCAGCTCACCGCCGGACAGGGCTGGTGGCTACACCTTC. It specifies CASSPPDRAGGYTF.